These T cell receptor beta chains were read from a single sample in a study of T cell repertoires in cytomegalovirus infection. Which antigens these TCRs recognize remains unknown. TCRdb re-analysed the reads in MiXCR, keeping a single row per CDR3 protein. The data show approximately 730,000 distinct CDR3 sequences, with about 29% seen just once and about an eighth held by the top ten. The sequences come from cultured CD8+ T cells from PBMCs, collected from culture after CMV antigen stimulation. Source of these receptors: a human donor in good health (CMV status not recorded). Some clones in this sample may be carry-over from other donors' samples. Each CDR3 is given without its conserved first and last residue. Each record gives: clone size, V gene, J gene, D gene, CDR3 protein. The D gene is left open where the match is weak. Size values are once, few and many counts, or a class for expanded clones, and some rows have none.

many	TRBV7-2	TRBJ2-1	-	ASSLDRGEYYNEQF
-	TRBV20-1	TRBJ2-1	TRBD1	SVDRGYYNEQF
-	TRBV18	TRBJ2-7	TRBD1	ASSSEPGQTSYEQY
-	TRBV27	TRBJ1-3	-	ASSFGTQESTIY
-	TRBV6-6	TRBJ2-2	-	ASSLTSGITGELF
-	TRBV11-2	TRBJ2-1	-	ASILGGGRNEQF
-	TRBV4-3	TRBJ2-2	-	ASSQGRGQGWNTGELF
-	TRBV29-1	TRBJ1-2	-	SVSRSHGYT
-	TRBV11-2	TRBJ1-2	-	ASSGDGGNYGYT
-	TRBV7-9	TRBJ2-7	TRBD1	ASSWGTGKGHEQY
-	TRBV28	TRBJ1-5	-	ASSYVLSNQPQH
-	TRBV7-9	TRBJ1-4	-	ASSSYGARPNEKLF
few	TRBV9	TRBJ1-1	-	ASRGGAETEAF
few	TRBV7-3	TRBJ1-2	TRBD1	ASSLWGRGQGLGSYGYT
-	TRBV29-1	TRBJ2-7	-	SVRGGGGPSYEQY
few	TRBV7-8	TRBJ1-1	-	ASSLGTWGIPEAF
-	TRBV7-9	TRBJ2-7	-	ASSPSGRLFSYEQY
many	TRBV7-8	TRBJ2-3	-	ASSSIYDNIGTDTQY
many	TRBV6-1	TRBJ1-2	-	ASSAPGLYGYT
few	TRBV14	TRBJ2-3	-	ASSQEGGTPNTDTQY
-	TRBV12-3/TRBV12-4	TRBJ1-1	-	ASSFPTFRFGDTEAF
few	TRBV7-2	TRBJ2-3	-	ASSLGRFADTQY
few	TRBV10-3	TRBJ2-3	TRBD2	AISDLAGATDTQY
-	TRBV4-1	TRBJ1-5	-	ASSQERVRDYSNQPQH
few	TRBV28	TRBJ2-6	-	ASKPGPNISGANVLT
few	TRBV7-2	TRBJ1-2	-	ASSLERVRGLNYGYT
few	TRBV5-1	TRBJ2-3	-	ASRPGLGFMDTQY
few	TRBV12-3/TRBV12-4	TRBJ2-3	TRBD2	ASSGAGVADTQY
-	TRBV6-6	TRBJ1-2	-	ASSQGFSDGYT
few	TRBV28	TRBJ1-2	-	ASSPEHLGGYT
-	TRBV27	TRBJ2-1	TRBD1	ASSVGQGSGLLFYNEQF
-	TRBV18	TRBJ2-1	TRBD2	ASSPPAGGTNEQF
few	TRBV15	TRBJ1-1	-	ATSSGRRTEAF
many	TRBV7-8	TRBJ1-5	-	ASSSSLGRGSYSNQPQH
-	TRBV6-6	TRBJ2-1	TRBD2	ASSPSGLALNEQF
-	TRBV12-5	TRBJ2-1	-	ASGLGPEQF
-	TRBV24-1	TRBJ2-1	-	ATSAPGQSGEEQF
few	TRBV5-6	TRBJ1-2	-	ASRFRGRSLDYT
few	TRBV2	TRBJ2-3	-	ASSVQWDKFTDTQY
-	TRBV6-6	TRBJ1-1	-	ASSPGNWGAF
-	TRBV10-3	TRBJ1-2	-	AISGWTGNYGYT
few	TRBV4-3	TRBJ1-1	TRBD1	ASSHDRGPYTEAF
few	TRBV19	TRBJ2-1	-	ASSINLDGYNEQF
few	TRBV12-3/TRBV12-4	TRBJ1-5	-	ASRLPGRNQPQH
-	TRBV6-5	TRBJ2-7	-	ASSSSAVRTYEQY
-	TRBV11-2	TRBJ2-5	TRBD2	ASSFPLAGGPDQETQY
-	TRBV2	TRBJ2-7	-	ASSAGLGPYEQY
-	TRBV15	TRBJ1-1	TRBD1	ATSRGTGSVAF
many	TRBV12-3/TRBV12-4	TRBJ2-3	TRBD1	ASNGQGDTQY
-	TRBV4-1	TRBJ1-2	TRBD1	ASSQNDRGDYGYT
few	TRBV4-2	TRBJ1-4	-	ASSQGRVREKLF
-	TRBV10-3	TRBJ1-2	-	AIRQRDGYT
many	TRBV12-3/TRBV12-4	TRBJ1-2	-	ASSLIVGSGYT
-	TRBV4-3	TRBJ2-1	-	ASSQDPGVVRNEQF
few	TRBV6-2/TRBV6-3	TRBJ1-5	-	ASSRSGPWAGQPQH
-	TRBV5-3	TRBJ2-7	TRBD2	ASSPPGSGGSLSYEQY
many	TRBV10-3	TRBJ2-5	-	AIGSAEQETQY
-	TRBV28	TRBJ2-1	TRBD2	ASSSRLANEQF